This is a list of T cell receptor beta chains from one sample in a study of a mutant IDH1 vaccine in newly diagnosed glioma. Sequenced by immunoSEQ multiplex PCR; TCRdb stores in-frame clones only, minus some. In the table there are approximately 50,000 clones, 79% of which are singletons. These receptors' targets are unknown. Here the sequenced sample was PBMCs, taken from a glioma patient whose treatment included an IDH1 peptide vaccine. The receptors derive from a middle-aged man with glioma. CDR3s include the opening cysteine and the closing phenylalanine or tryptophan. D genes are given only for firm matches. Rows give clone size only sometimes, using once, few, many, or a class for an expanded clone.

CDR3 protein: CASSYGQGASPLHF
CDR3 DNA: TGTGCCAGCAGTTACGGCCAGGGGGCGTCCCCCCTCCACTTT
V gene: TRBV6-5
clone size: .
J gene: TRBJ1-6
D gene: TRBD1

CDR3 protein: CATSWTGDTEAFF
CDR3 DNA: TGTGCCACCAGCTGGACAGGGGATACTGAAGCTTTCTTT
V gene: TRBV15
clone size: few
J gene: TRBJ1-1
D gene: TRBD1

CDR3 protein: CASRQHTNTEAFF
CDR3 DNA: TGTGCCAGCAGACAGCATACGAACACTGAAGCTTTCTTT
V gene: TRBV6-6
clone size: .
J gene: TRBJ1-1
D gene: .

CDR3 protein: CASSESRGRLNGYTF
CDR3 DNA: TGCGCCAGCAGTGAGTCAAGGGGGCGCCTAAATGGCTACACCTTC
V gene: TRBV10-1
clone size: once
J gene: TRBJ1-2
D gene: TRBD1

CDR3 protein: CASSQVDYEQYF
CDR3 DNA: TGTGCCAGCAGCCAGGTGGACTACGAGCAGTACTTC
V gene: TRBV7-9
clone size: .
J gene: TRBJ2-7
D gene: .

CDR3 protein: CASSYSPGTYGYTF
CDR3 DNA: TGTGCCAGCAGTTACTCGCCGGGGACCTATGGCTACACCTTC
V gene: TRBV6-5
clone size: few
J gene: TRBJ1-2
D gene: .

CDR3 protein: CASSHEGRTDTQYF
CDR3 DNA: TGTGCCAGCAGCCACGAGGGGAGAACAGATACGCAGTATTTT
V gene: TRBV6-5
clone size: .
J gene: TRBJ2-3
D gene: .

CDR3 protein: CAWGSQGARGYTF
CDR3 DNA: TGTGCCTGGGGGAGTCAGGGGGCTCGGGGCTACACCTTC
V gene: TRBV30
clone size: .
J gene: TRBJ1-2
D gene: TRBD1

CDR3 protein: CASSLSAGGAQETQYF
CDR3 DNA: TGCGCCAGCAGCTTGTCGGCCGGGGGCGCCCAAGAGACCCAGTACTTC
V gene: TRBV5-1
clone size: once
J gene: TRBJ2-5
D gene: .

CDR3 protein: CASSQEKLGTDTQYF
CDR3 DNA: TGCGCCAGCAGCCAAGAAAAACTTGGCACAGATACGCAGTATTTT
V gene: TRBV4-1
clone size: .
J gene: TRBJ2-3
D gene: .

CDR3 protein: CASSYQTGGQEKLFF
CDR3 DNA: TGTGCCAGCAGTTACCAGACAGGGGGGCAAGAAAAACTGTTTTTT
V gene: TRBV6-5
clone size: .
J gene: TRBJ1-4
D gene: TRBD1

CDR3 protein: CASSEALLWQGGEKLFF
CDR3 DNA: TGTGCCAGCAGTGAAGCGCTCCTCTGGCAGGGCGGTGAAAAACTGTTTTTT
V gene: TRBV2
clone size: .
J gene: TRBJ1-4
D gene: .

CDR3 protein: CASSAGRAADSFF
CDR3 DNA: TGCGCCAGCAGTGCCGGGCGGGCCGCCGATTCTTTCTTT
V gene: TRBV10-2
clone size: .
J gene: TRBJ1-1
D gene: .

CDR3 protein: CATKGRNYGYTF
CDR3 DNA: TGTGCCACAAAGGGACGGAACTATGGCTACACCTTC
V gene: TRBV10-3
clone size: .
J gene: TRBJ1-2
D gene: .

CDR3 protein: CASSYTRGTTYGYTF
CDR3 DNA: TGTGCCAGCAGTTACACAAGGGGGACTACGTATGGCTACACCTTC
V gene: TRBV6-6
clone size: .
J gene: TRBJ1-2
D gene: .

CDR3 protein: CASSPPVLTEAFF
CDR3 DNA: TGTGCCAGCTCACCACCGGTCTTGACTGAAGCTTTCTTT
V gene: TRBV18
clone size: .
J gene: TRBJ1-1
D gene: .

CDR3 protein: CASSEVPGQVF
CDR3 DNA: TGTGCCAGCAGTGAAGTTCCGGGACAAGTTTTT
V gene: TRBV2
clone size: few
J gene: TRBJ1-4
D gene: .

CDR3 protein: CASSLDLAGVTDTQYF
CDR3 DNA: TGCGCCAGCAGCTTGGACCTAGCGGGAGTCACAGATACGCAGTATTTT
V gene: TRBV5-1
clone size: .
J gene: TRBJ2-3
D gene: TRBD2

CDR3 protein: CASSPIGRLAYSTQYF
CDR3 DNA: TGTGCCAGCAGCCCCATAGGAAGACTAGCCTACTCTACGCAGTATTTT
V gene: TRBV7-9
clone size: .
J gene: TRBJ2-3
D gene: TRBD2

CDR3 protein: CASKRRDLGNTEAFF
CDR3 DNA: TGTGCCAGTAAAAGGAGGGATCTCGGGAACACTGAAGCTTTCTTT
V gene: TRBV19
clone size: .
J gene: TRBJ1-1
D gene: .

CDR3 protein: CASSPRGDGQETQYF
CDR3 DNA: TGTGCCAGCAGTCCCCGGGGGGACGGCCAAGAGACCCAGTACTTC
V gene: TRBV7-9
clone size: .
J gene: TRBJ2-5
D gene: TRBD2

CDR3 protein: CASSLPLGEQYF
CDR3 DNA: TGTGCCAGCAGCTTGCCCCTGGGGGAGCAGTACTTC
V gene: TRBV5-6
clone size: once
J gene: TRBJ2-7
D gene: .

CDR3 protein: CASSLTRGRNEQYF
CDR3 DNA: TGTGCCAGCTCACTCACCAGGGGCCGGAACGAGCAGTACTTC
V gene: TRBV18
clone size: .
J gene: TRBJ2-7
D gene: .

CDR3 protein: CASSYSGYGYTF
CDR3 DNA: TGTGCCAGCAGTTACTCAGGATATGGCTACACCTTC
V gene: TRBV6-5
clone size: .
J gene: TRBJ1-2
D gene: .

CDR3 protein: CASSLPGTGIFGYTF
CDR3 DNA: TGTGCCAGCAGCCTACCCGGGACAGGGATATTCGGCTACACCTTC
V gene: TRBV14
clone size: once
J gene: TRBJ1-2
D gene: TRBD1

CDR3 protein: CASRGAQKNSPQHF
CDR3 DNA: TGTGCCAGCAGGGGAGCCCAGAAGAATTCACCCCAGCATTTT
V gene: TRBV6-5
clone size: .
J gene: TRBJ1-5
D gene: .

CDR3 protein: CAWSVGSNNEKLFF
CDR3 DNA: TGTGCCTGGAGTGTCGGGAGTAATAATGAAAAACTGTTTTTT
V gene: TRBV30
clone size: .
J gene: TRBJ1-4
D gene: .

CDR3 protein: CASSVAGGDIEQYF
CDR3 DNA: TGTGCCAGCTCCGTAGCGGGGGGGGATATCGAGCAGTACTTC
V gene: TRBV18
clone size: .
J gene: TRBJ2-7
D gene: TRBD2

CDR3 protein: CASSLSGTSGAWEYF
CDR3 DNA: TGTGCCAGCAGCTTATCCGGGACTAGCGGTGCATGGGAGTACTTC
V gene: TRBV7-8
clone size: .
J gene: TRBJ2-7
D gene: TRBD2

CDR3 protein: CASSSGQGVSVSEAFF
CDR3 DNA: TGCGCCAGCAGCTCGGGACAGGGTGTAAGTGTGTCTGAAGCTTTCTTT
V gene: TRBV10-1
clone size: .
J gene: TRBJ1-1
D gene: TRBD1

CDR3 protein: CASSPGTGSGNTEAFF
CDR3 DNA: TGTGCCAGCAGCCCTGGGACAGGGAGTGGGAACACTGAAGCTTTCTTT
V gene: TRBV7-2
clone size: .
J gene: TRBJ1-1
D gene: TRBD1

CDR3 protein: CAWRYSSRDGGYTF
CDR3 DNA: TGTGCCTGGAGGTATTCGTCTCGGGATGGTGGCTACACCTTC
V gene: TRBV30
clone size: .
J gene: TRBJ1-2
D gene: .

CDR3 protein: CAISEEIPNTEAFF
CDR3 DNA: TGTGCCATCAGTGAAGAGATCCCGAACACTGAAGCTTTCTTT
V gene: TRBV10-3
clone size: .
J gene: TRBJ1-1
D gene: .

CDR3 protein: CASSLWDRVVTEAFF
CDR3 DNA: TGCGCCAGCAGCTTGTGGGACAGGGTCGTAACTGAAGCTTTCTTT
V gene: TRBV5-1
clone size: .
J gene: TRBJ1-1
D gene: TRBD1

CDR3 protein: CATSIERGRNTGELFF
CDR3 DNA: TGTGCCACCAGCATTGAGAGGGGCCGGAACACCGGGGAGCTGTTTTTT
V gene: TRBV15
clone size: .
J gene: TRBJ2-2
D gene: .

CDR3 protein: CASSPGLVVTQYF
CDR3 DNA: TGTGCCAGCAGCCCTGGACTAGTTGTGACCCAGTACTTC
V gene: TRBV2
clone size: once
J gene: TRBJ2-5
D gene: TRBD2

CDR3 protein: CASSPVAGLETQYF
CDR3 DNA: TGTGCCAGCAGCCCCGTCGCGGGTTTGGAGACCCAGTACTTC
V gene: TRBV7-9
clone size: few
J gene: TRBJ2-5
D gene: .

CDR3 protein: CASSQDPAGGREQYF
CDR3 DNA: TGTGCCAGCAGCCAAGATCCGGCGGGGGGGCGCGAGCAGTACTTC
V gene: TRBV4-2
clone size: .
J gene: TRBJ2-7
D gene: TRBD2

CDR3 protein: CASSPPGRNNEQFF
CDR3 DNA: TGTGCCAGCAGTCCCCCGGGCAGGAACAATGAGCAGTTCTTC
V gene: TRBV6-6
clone size: .
J gene: TRBJ2-1
D gene: .

CDR3 protein: CATSRDLGETEAFF
CDR3 DNA: TGTGCCACCAGCAGAGATCTGGGGGAAACTGAAGCTTTCTTT
V gene: TRBV15
clone size: .
J gene: TRBJ1-1
D gene: .

CDR3 protein: CASSSTEVSYEQYF
CDR3 DNA: TGTGCCAGCAGCTCTACAGAGGTCTCCTACGAGCAGTACTTC
V gene: TRBV11-2
clone size: .
J gene: TRBJ2-7
D gene: .

CDR3 protein: CASSQGDMVRDF
CDR3 DNA: TGTGCCAGCAGCCAAGGAGATATGGTGCGGGACTTC
V gene: TRBV4-2
clone size: .
J gene: TRBJ2-7
D gene: .

CDR3 protein: CASSEVWLGQANSPLHF
CDR3 DNA: TGTGCCAGCAGTGAAGTCTGGTTGGGGCAGGCCAATTCACCCCTCCACTTT
V gene: TRBV6-1
clone size: .
J gene: TRBJ1-6
D gene: .